Given below is one T cell receptor beta chain in context. Its antigen has not been determined. Within one base of it there is no much larger clone, and no base qualities were kept. Trimming takes 2 bases off V and 5 bases off J; junction bases not matched to a gene: 1. CDR1 and CDR2 are drawn from the germline V gene: SGHTA, FQGTGA. The CDR3 holds 14 amino acids from the cysteine to the phenylalanine. The entry retains the CDR3 DNA only, 42 bases that are in frame from base 1. This entry belongs to a study of identifying expanded T cells in peripheral blood (dated by TCRdb to about 2019). For the study in its entirety: Four technical replicates, made by sequencing separate aliquots from the same pool of genomic DNA, were compared pairwise. Here is what the overall study found, with its caveats: The beta-binomial model significantly reduced the number of clones called differentially abundant and the false-positive rate across all healthy-donor time intervals. Roughly 1.2 differentially abundant clones were flagged by the binomial model between technical replicates, whereas about 15 and 18 were flagged over two weeks and four weeks, respectively. Variance in clone template counts between roughly 2-week samples significantly increased with total template count across all healthy donors. The authors expected that over much longer intervals, such as months to years, biological variance in healthy repertoires might increase even further.

TCRbeta CDR3 regions were profiled with the immunoSEQ Assay using bias-controlled multiplex PCR amplification of genomic DNA. Per the authors' processing: To quantify the absolute abundance of each unique TCRbeta CDR3 region, the sequences were collapsed and filtered. Differential abundance was tested with a binomial (Fisher-equivalent) model and with a beta-binomial model adding time-dependent variance fitted from healthy donors. Clones with fewer than 5 combined templates were removed, and differential abundance was called for clones with a Benjamini-Hochberg FDR below 0.01. Beta-binomial variance was modeled as a function of total template count across the two samples using the form v = (b*log(k)+a)^2. TCRdb holds this immuneACCESS table with in-frame rearrangements only. Some clones are missing; in checked studies, unresolved V genes explain under half, and the rest has no known cause. Clone size and the V and J calls come from that table; the DNA yielded D and trimming. The sample records about 98,000 clones, approximately 90% of which are singletons. The ten most abundant clones make up over 12% of the sample.

During the collection period, no immune events, such as infections, were documented for the healthy donors. Time-dependent variance in a beta-binomial model of T-cell clone differential abundance was calibrated using healthy-donor blood repertoires as a training cohort. There were some 10 healthy donors in the training cohort, of whom 3 were female and 7 were male. On average the donors were around 45 years old, and their ages spanned about 29 to 65 years. Whole blood, obtained from a commercial supplier, was collected from each healthy donor at three time points spaced approximately 15 days apart. For immunosequencing, genomic DNA was extracted from whole blood that had not been sorted.

The sample was blood. This chain is built from TRBV7-3 and TRBJ2-3; 10 bases in the junction line up with TRBD2. This sequence originates from a person aged 18-70 years in good health. The CDR3 loop reads CASSLLAGEDTQYF. The nucleotide sequence reads TGTGCCAGCAGCTTACTAGCGGGAGAAGATACGCAGTATTTT. With all but the CDR3 taken from the reference TRBV7-3 and TRBJ2-3 genes, the full variable domain is: GAGVSQTPSNKVTEKGKYVELRCDPISGHTALYWYRQSLGQGPEFLIYFQGTGAADDSGLPNDRFFAVRPEGSVSTLKIQRTERGDSAVYLCASSLLAGEDTQYFGPGTRLTVL.